A single sample is the source of the 27 T cell receptor beta chains below, sequenced in a study of T cells in Graves' hyperthyroidism and ophthalmopathy. TCR beta CDR3 regions were amplified from RNA. HTBI primers were used for first-round RT-PCR of the TCR CDR3. TCRdb recomputed calls from the multiplex PCR reads with MiXCR, one row per CDR3 protein. Among approximately 530,000 distinct CDR3 sequences, about 20% were seen once, and the ten largest hold around 50%. Sequenced material: blood. The receptors come from a man between 35 and 55 years old with Graves' ophthalmopathy.

The CDR3 spells CAISGQGGHNEQFF. The CDR3 nucleotides read TGTGCCATCAGCGGACAAGGTGGGCACAATGAGCAGTTCTTC. J is TRBJ2-1 and V is TRBV10-3; perhaps TRBD1 as D (5 bases). Trimming stripped 6 bases from V and 5 bases from J, with 14 bases between. The length of the CDR3 is 14 residues. The germline gives CDR1 ENHRY, CDR2 SYGVKD.

This clonotype showed up just a few times. V usage is TRBV30 and J usage is TRBJ2-7, with TRBD1 matching over 7 bases. The CDR3 extends over 12 amino acids. Germline lookup yields CDR1 GTSNPN and CDR2 SVGIG (reference sequence). With 5 bases clipped from V and 2 bases from J, the junction kept 3 bases outside the gene matches. The CDR3 DNA follows: TGTGCCTGGGGACAGGAGCCCTACGAGCAGTACTTC. This translates into CAWGQEPYEQYF. Complete variable domain (other parts from reference TRBV30 and TRBJ2-7): SQTIHQWPATLVQPVGSPLSLECTVEGTSNPNLYWYRQAAGRGLQLLFYSVGIGQISSEVPQNLSASRPQDRQFILSSKKLLLSDSGFYLCAWGQEPYEQYFGPGTRLTVT.

This clonotype was observed a handful of times. This sequence joins TRBV7-3 and TRBJ1-2; D not resolved. This CDR3 is built from 14 residues. V lost 1 base and J 4 bases, leaving 10 bases between the germline ends. From germline, CDR1 is SGHTA and CDR2 FQGTGA. The CDR3 here is CASSLSREGYGYTF. The CDR3 DNA sequence: TGTGCCAGCAGCTTAAGTCGGGAGGGCTATGGCTACACCTTC. Full variable domain (rest looked up from reference TRBV7-3 and TRBJ1-2): GAGVSQTPSNKVTEKGKYVELRCDPISGHTALYWYRQSLGQGPEFLIYFQGTGAADDSGLPNDRFFAVRPEGSVSTLKIQRTERGDSAVYLCASSLSREGYGYTFGSGTRLTVV.

This chain uses TRBV19 with TRBJ1-1; no clear D gene. The V end was cut by 4 bases, the J end by 0 bases, with 6 bases between. Germline V gene lookup returns CDR1 LNHDA and CDR2 SQIVND (reference sequence). CDR3 length: 13 amino acids. The CDR3 DNA reads as TGTGCCAGTAGTACGTCAGTGAACACTGAAGCTTTCTTT. It specifies CASSTSVNTEAFF.

This clonotype has only a few counts. The genes are TRBV7-2 and TRBJ1-2; the match to TRBD1 covers 7 bases. This CDR3 is built from 14 residues. J lost 3 bases, V lost 6 bases, and 7 bases had no gene match. CDR1 is SGHTA, CDR2 FQGNSA, per germline. Here the CDR3 DNA reads TGTGCCAGCAGTTCATATACAGGGGACTATGGCTACACCTTC. Translating it yields CASSSYTGDYGYTF.

This clonotype came up a few times. This chain joins TRBV2 and TRBJ2-3; 8 bases align to TRBD2. The CDR3 is 13 amino acids. Per the germline V gene, CDR1 is SNHLY and CDR2 is FYNNEI. The junction had 6 bases not matched to a gene; V was cut back by 11 bases and J by 2 bases. CDR3 loop: CAGGLGLTDTQYF. The CDR3 DNA reads as TGTGCCGGGGGACTAGGCCTCACAGATACGCAGTATTTT.

This clonotype was seen many times. The chain links TRBV27 to TRBJ2-1; TRBD2 matches at 11 bases. Per the germline V gene, CDR1 is MNHEY and CDR2 is SMNVEV (reference sequence). The length of the CDR3 is 17 residues. J was trimmed by 0 bases and V by 4 bases; bases with no gene match: 5. The DNA for the CDR3 is TGTGCCAGCAGTTCTAGCGGGGGGCACTTCTCCTACAATGAGCAGTTCTTC. This sequence encodes CASSSSGGHFSYNEQFF.

This clonotype was seen ten or more times. The chain carries TRBV5-1 and TRBJ2-3, with unresolved D. The CDR3 sequence is 17 residues long. From germline, CDR1 is SGHRS and CDR2 YFSETQ. V was shortened by 5 bases and J by 0 bases, with 19 bases between the two germline ends. The CDR3 DNA reads as TGCGCCAGCAGGACAACTTCGGTGGGTTTAAGCACAGATACGCAGTATTTT. Residues: CASRTTSVGLSTDTQYF.

This clonotype was picked up many times. This sequence joins TRBV18 and TRBJ2-3; D gene ambiguous. V was cut by 8 bases and J by 6 bases, with 9 bases left in between. This CDR3 has 11 amino acids. Germline loops: CDR1 KGHSH, CDR2 LQKENI. The CDR3 coding sequence is TGTGCCAGCAGCCCAGAGGATACGCAGTATTTT. This translates into CASSPEDTQYF. Full variable domain (rest looked up from reference TRBV18 and TRBJ2-3): NAGVMQNPRHLVRRRGQEARLRCSPMKGHSHVYWYRQLPEEGLKFMVYLQKENIIDESGMPKERFSAEFPKEGPSILRIQQVVRGDSAAYFCASSPEDTQYFGPGTRLTVL.

This clonotype was picked up a small number of times. The chain combines TRBV18 with TRBJ1-1; 9 positions match TRBD1. The ends lost 5 bases at V and 4 bases at J; junction bases unmatched: 8. The CDR3 extends over 15 amino acids. Germline CDR1 and CDR2: KGHSH and LQKENI. The CDR3 region has the DNA TGTGCCAGCTCAACTTGGGACAGGGAGGGCACTGAAGCTTTCTTT. Amino acid sequence: CASSTWDREGTEAFF. Combining the CDR3 with reference TRBV18 and TRBJ1-1 gives the whole variable domain NAGVMQNPRHLVRRRGQEARLRCSPMKGHSHVYWYRQLPEEGLKFMVYLQKENIIDESGMPKERFSAEFPKEGPSILRIQQVVRGDSAAYFCASSTWDREGTEAFFGQGTRLTVV.

This clonotype was seen ten or more times. The chain uses TRBV7-2 and TRBJ1-2, with D possibly TRBD1 on 5 matching bases. Germline lookup yields CDR1 SGHTA and CDR2 FQGNSA. Trimming pared 4 bases from V and 4 bases from J, leaving 10 bases between. The length of the CDR3 is 13 residues. The CDR3 region is CASSSDMSYGYTF. The CDR3 region has the DNA TGTGCCAGCAGCTCGGACATGAGCTATGGCTACACCTTC.

The rearrangement links TRBV11-2 to TRBJ2-3, with 14 bases fitting TRBD2. Germline CDR1 reads SGHAT; CDR2 reads FQNNGV. The CDR3 sequence is 20 residues long. Trimming removed 8 bases from V and 4 bases from J; junction bases left unmatched: 20. This CDR3 reads CASGYPPTGTSGSLADTQYF. CDR3 sequence (DNA): TGTGCCAGCGGATACCCCCCTACCGGGACTAGCGGGAGTTTAGCAGATACGCAGTATTTT.

This clonotype was found many times. The chain carries TRBV3-1 and TRBJ2-5, with D hard to call. V dropped 2 bases and J dropped 5 bases, with 18 bases sitting between them. Germline V gene lookup returns CDR1 LGHDT and CDR2 YNNKEL (reference sequence). The CDR3 sequence is 16 residues long. This chain's CDR3 is CASSQMSGVPRETQYF. CDR3 DNA: TGTGCCAGCAGCCAAATGTCTGGGGTCCCGAGGGAGACCCAGTACTTC.

This clonotype was seen repeatedly, ten times or more. This chain links TRBV28 with TRBJ1-5; 10 nucleotides line up with TRBD1. Germline CDR1 reads MDHEN; CDR2 reads SYDVKM. Trimming removed 6 bases from V and 4 bases from J; junction bases left unmatched: 15. The CDR3 totals 18 residues. CDR3: CASSPMTGGWWGNQPQHF. In DNA form, the CDR3 reads TGTGCCAGCAGCCCCATGACAGGGGGCTGGTGGGGAAATCAGCCCCAGCATTTT.

The chain recombines TRBV30 with TRBJ1-1; weak D call: TRBD1 (5 bases). Germline CDR1 reads GTSNPN; CDR2 reads SVGIG (reference sequence). V lost 3 bases and J 1 base, leaving 18 bases between the germline ends. CDR3 length: 16 residues. DNA of the CDR3: TGTGCCTGGAGACCCCCTCAACGGGGCCCGAACACTGAAGCTTTCTTT. It specifies CAWRPPQRGPNTEAFF.

This clonotype was counted between two and nine times. V and J are TRBV12-3 or TRBV12-4 and TRBJ1-1; D call uncertain. The CDR3 has 15 amino acids. The V end lost 2 bases, the J end lost 2 bases, and 12 bases lay between the germline ends. DNA of the CDR3: TGTGCCAGCAGTTTACGCCTAGGGAGTAACACTGAAGCTTTCTTT. This gives the protein CASSLRLGSNTEAFF.

This clonotype was detected a few times. V usage is TRBV5-1 and J usage is TRBJ2-5; 10 bases align to TRBD2. Looked up from germline, CDR1 is SGHRS and CDR2 is YFSETQ. The CDR3 is 16 residues long. J gave up 1 base and V 4 bases, and 7 bases lay outside the gene matches. CDR3 bases: TGCGCCAGCAGCACCCGACTAGCGGGCATCCAAGAGACCCAGTACTTC. This codes for CASSTRLAGIQETQYF.

The chain has TRBV4-3 and TRBJ1-1, with D hard to call. The CDR3 runs to 15 residues. Germline CDR1 LGHNA, CDR2 YSLEER. The germline V and J ends were trimmed by 1 base and 5 bases, with 14 bases remaining between them. CDR3 loop: CASSQGEVVETEAFF. In DNA, the CDR3 is TGCGCCAGCAGCCAAGGGGAAGTGGTGGAGACTGAAGCTTTCTTT.

This clonotype occurred many times. The genes are TRBV11-2 and TRBJ1-1, with TRBD1 identical over 7 bases. This CDR3 has 14 residues. Trimming removed 5 bases from V and 1 base from J; junction bases left unmatched: 4. Germline V gene sequence: CDR1 SGHAT, CDR2 FQNNGV. The CDR3 sequence: CASSRQGGNTEAFF. The DNA of the CDR3 is TGTGCCAGCAGCCGACAGGGTGGGAACACTGAAGCTTTCTTT.

The chain has TRBV24-1 and TRBJ2-1; TRBD2 is a possible D gene (6 bases). V lost 5 bases and J 7 bases, leaving 11 bases between the germline ends. The CDR3 sequence is 13 residues long. CDR1 and CDR2 from the germline V gene are KGHDR and SFDVKD. The CDR3 loop reads CATSAGVWNEQFF. CDR3 in DNA: TGTGCCACCAGTGCGGGGGTTTGGAATGAGCAGTTCTTC.

This clonotype was seen at least ten times. The chain uses TRBV5-1 and TRBJ2-7; D uncertain. The ends were cut back, 3 bases at V and 3 bases at J, with 7 bases in the middle. The germline V gene has CDR1 SGHRS and CDR2 YFSETQ. The CDR3 totals 12 residues. CDR3 DNA: TGCGCCAGCAGCTCTGAGTACTACGAGCAGTACTTC. Translation: CASSSEYYEQYF.

This clonotype showed up many times. This sequence joins TRBV3-1 and TRBJ2-7; TRBD1 agrees at 10 bases. CDR1 LGHDT and CDR2 YNNKEL come from the germline V gene (reference sequence). Trimming cost V 6 bases and J 8 bases; bases outside gene matches: 7. This CDR3 is built from 13 residues. The CDR3 DNA is TGTGCCAGCAGTCTTGGGACAGGGGAGAAGCAGTACTTC. This codes for CASSLGTGEKQYF.

The chain combines TRBV7-9 with TRBJ2-5, with 9 bases fitting TRBD2. CDR3 length equals 16 residues. The ends lost 4 bases at V and 0 bases at J; junction bases unmatched: 6. Germline values: CDR1 SEHNR, CDR2 FQNEAQ (reference sequence). CDR3: CASSYPRGGHQETQYF. Here the CDR3 DNA reads TGTGCCAGCAGCTACCCGCGGGGGGGCCACCAAGAGACCCAGTACTTC.

As concerns this clonotype: Given the absence of the conserved phenylalanine or tryptophan at the CDR3 end, a read error is likely. The gene calls are TRBV5-1 and TRBJ2-3; D remains ambiguous. Germline V gene lookup returns CDR1 SGHRS and CDR2 YFSETQ. The V end was cut by 1 base, the J end by 1 base, with 10 bases between. The CDR3 is 15 amino acids. CDR3 residues: CASSLRSQGTDTQYL. In DNA, the CDR3 is TGCGCCAGCAGCTTGAGAAGCCAAGGCACAGATACGCAGTATCTT.

This clonotype came up a few times. The CDR3 spells CASSLEASGRVEYEQYF. The DNA for the CDR3 is TGTGCCAGCAGCTTAGAGGCTAGCGGGAGGGTAGAGTACGAGCAGTACTTC. This chain uses TRBV13 with TRBJ2-7, with 12 positions matching TRBD2. CDR1 PRHDT and CDR2 FYEKMQ come from the germline V gene (reference sequence). The trim removed 1 base at V and 4 bases at J, leaving 8 bases unmatched. CDR3 length: 17 residues.

At least ten counts were recorded for this clonotype. The chain carries TRBV12-3 or TRBV12-4 and TRBJ1-5; D not certain. Trimming removed 0 bases from V and 9 bases from J, with 9 bases in between. The CDR3 runs to 13 residues. CDR3 sequence (DNA): TGTGCCAGCAGTTTAGCGGGGTTACGGCCCCAGCATTTT. Residues: CASSLAGLRPQHF.

This clonotype was observed many times. The chain couples TRBV12-3 or TRBV12-4 to TRBJ1-1; tentatively, D is TRBD1 (5 bases). CDR3 length equals 14 residues. V was cut by 1 base and J by 10 bases, with 16 bases left in between. CDR3 sequence reads: CASSLVRGRLAAFF. For the CDR3, the DNA is TGTGCCAGCAGTTTAGTCCGGGGCCGACTGGCAGCTTTCTTT.